Listed here is a single TCR beta chain. The antigen is undetermined. There are 12 residues in the CDR3. The V end lost 9 bases, the J end lost 8 bases, and 11 bases lay between the germline ends. This specimen belongs to a study of cytomegalovirus exposure and HLA in healthy donors. Study findings and constraints: About 87% or about 30% of the time was how often most TCR beta V segments were productive, according to an earlier analysis. Among CMV-associated TCR beta chains, most appeared HLA-restricted in a later analysis.

60 Vbeta and 13 Jbeta primers were used in PCR. Method: immunoSEQ multiplex PCR; TCRdb's copy keeps in-frame clones and lacks some. The sample lists about 110,000 clones, over 70% seen once, with 2% to 2.5% in the top ten. The clonotype originates from a man younger than 45 in good health and CMV-seronegative. The sample comprised PBMCs. The rearrangement links TRBV23-1 to TRBJ1-6; D is ambiguous. TRBV23-1 is an ORF; its function is uncertain. The CDR3 region is CARPRKHSPLHF. The CDR3 region has the DNA TGCGCCAGGCCCAGGAAGCATTCACCCCTCCACTTT.